These T cell receptor beta chains were read from a single sample in a study of tumor-infiltrating lymphocytes in oesophageal squamous cell carcinoma. TCRdb reprocessed the PCR reads with MiXCR, giving one entry per CDR3 protein. The sample records about 14,000 distinct CDR3 sequences, 50% being singletons. What was sequenced was blood. The receptor set was obtained from a male donor with esophageal squamous cell carcinoma. The CDR3 runs from the conserved cysteine through the conserved F or W. Each record gives: J gene, CDR3 length, clone size, D gene, V gene, CDR3 protein, CDR3 DNA. D genes are given only for firm matches. Clone size, where shown, is once, few, many, or a class for clones that have expanded.

>TRBJ1-4|15|-|-|TRBV9
CASSPRTATNEKLFF
TGTGCCAGCAGCCCGAGGACAGCAACTAATGAAAAACTGTTTTTT
>TRBJ2-3|14|few|-|TRBV7-3
CASSLTRQADTQYF
TGTGCCAGCAGCTTAACTAGGCAGGCCGATACGCAGTATTTT
>TRBJ2-7|14|few|TRBD1|TRBV7-8
CASSTTRGSDEQYF
TGTGCCAGCAGCACAACCAGGGGGAGCGACGAGCAGTACTTC
>TRBJ2-5|14|once|TRBD2|TRBV7-2
CASSSSGRGETQYF
TGTGCCAGCAGCTCGAGCGGGAGAGGTGAGACCCAGTACTTC
>TRBJ2-3|12|-|-|TRBV7-6
CASSLGTGELYF
TGTGCCAGCAGCTTAGGTACCGGGGAGCTGTATTTT
>TRBJ2-3|14|-|-|TRBV7-2
CASSLVGRTDTQYF
TGTGCCAGCAGCTTAGTGGGACGCACAGATACGCAGTATTTT
>TRBJ2-5|17|-|-|TRBV7-6
CASSPPQEVDGAETQYF
TGTGCCAGCAGCCCCCCCCAGGAAGTAGACGGAGCAGAGACCCAGTACTTC
>TRBJ2-4|17|-|-|TRBV24-1
CATSDSNGTFGTDTQYF
TGTGCCACCAGTGATTCCAACGGGACATTCGGCACAGATACGCAGTACTTC
>TRBJ2-3|13|many|-|TRBV4-2
CASSQGTSDTQYF
TGTGCCAGCAGCCAAGGTACCTCAGATACGCAGTATTTT
>TRBJ2-3|16|few|TRBD1|TRBV7-7
CASSRTPGQSTDTQYF
TGTGCTAGCAGCCGTACTCCGGGACAGAGCACAGATACGCAGTATTTT
>TRBJ1-4|14|many|TRBD1|TRBV10-3
CAISPGTGGEKLFF
TGTGCCATCAGTCCGGGGACAGGGGGTGAAAAACTGTTTTTT
>TRBJ1-2|14|many|-|TRBV6-1
CASSYSPTGNPYTF
TGTGCCAGCAGTTATTCCCCTACCGGCAACCCCTACACCTTC
>TRBJ2-2|14|few|-|TRBV7-6
CASSLHTVTGELFF
TGTGCCAGCAGCTTACACACTGTCACCGGGGAGCTGTTTTTT
>TRBJ2-7|14|once|TRBD2|TRBV7-9
CASSLAGGPYEQYF
TGTGCCAGCAGCTTAGCGGGAGGGCCTTACGAGCAGTACTTC
>TRBJ1-1|16|medium-sized|TRBD1|TRBV7-9
CASSPGTGARDTEAFF
TGTGCCAGCAGCCCCGGGACAGGGGCCAGGGACACTGAAGCTTTCTTT
>TRBJ2-2|16|few|TRBD1|TRBV7-3
CASSVRGLMGTGELFF
TGTGCCAGCAGCGTCAGGGGGCTGATGGGCACCGGGGAGCTGTTTTTT
>TRBJ1-3|17|few|-|TRBV9
CASSVGGGGFHGNTIYF
TGTGCCAGCAGCGTTGGGGGGGGGGGATTTCATGGAAACACCATATATTTT
>TRBJ2-3|16|-|-|TRBV7-9
CASSHPRGEYTDTQYF
TGTGCCAGCAGCCACCCGAGGGGGGAGTACACAGATACGCAGTATTTT
>TRBJ2-7|16|-|TRBD2|TRBV6-6
CASSPPGVAGFYEQYF
TGTGCCAGCAGTCCCCCTGGGGTAGCGGGATTCTACGAGCAGTACTTC
>TRBJ1-2|15|-|TRBD1|TRBV6-1
CATNKPDRSSEGYTF
TGTGCCACCAACAAACCGGACAGGTCTTCGGAAGGCTACACCTTC
>TRBJ2-7|14|many|TRBD2|TRBV7-2
CASTLAAGANEQYF
TGTGCCAGCACCTTAGCGGCGGGAGCGAACGAGCAGTACTTC
>TRBJ2-1|16|-|TRBD2|TRBV7-8
CASTPRGGSSYNEQFF
TGTGCCAGCACCCCCCGGGGCGGGAGCTCCTACAATGAGCAGTTCTTC
>TRBJ2-1|17|large|-|TRBV6-6
CASSYTAGTHSYNEQFF
TGTGCCAGCAGTTACACCGCCGGGACCCACTCCTACAATGAGCAGTTCTTC
>TRBJ2-7|14|-|-|TRBV12-3/TRBV12-4
CASRPRLDAYEQYF
TGTGCCAGCAGGCCAAGGTTGGATGCCTACGAGCAGTACTTC
>TRBJ1-6|12|many|-|TRBV28
CASSLSPSPLHF
TGTGCCAGCAGTTTATCCCCCTCACCCCTCCACTTT
>TRBJ2-1|15|-|-|TRBV7-2
CASSSWKGGYNEQFF
TGTGCCAGCAGCTCCTGGAAGGGGGGGTACAATGAGCAGTTCTTC
>TRBJ1-2|13|medium-sized|-|TRBV6-4
CASSSEGGYGYTF
TGTGCCAGCAGTAGCGAGGGGGGCTATGGCTACACCTTC
>TRBJ2-5|12|few|-|TRBV7-6
CASSYRYNEQYF
TGTGCCAGCAGCTACAGGTACAATGAGCAGTACTTC
>TRBJ2-5|14|many|-|TRBV20-1
CSARDRGSQETQYF
TGCAGTGCTAGAGACAGGGGTTCGCAAGAGACCCAGTACTTC
>TRBJ2-5|13|many|TRBD1|TRBV28
CASSPPTGQGEYF
TGTGCCAGCAGTCCCCCCACGGGACAGGGGGAGTACTTC
>TRBJ2-7|14|many|-|TRBV28
CASASGSHQYEQYF
TGTGCCAGTGCTTCAGGGTCCCACCAATACGAGCAGTACTTC
>TRBJ2-3|14|-|-|TRBV20-1
CSARDTGGTDTQYF
TGCAGTGCCCGGGACACCGGAGGGACAGATACGCAGTATTTT
>TRBJ2-1|15|-|TRBD1|TRBV6-6
CASSDQGAHNSPLHF
TGTGCCAGCAGTGACCAGGGGGCGCATAATTCACCCCTCCACTTC
>TRBJ2-7|15|-|TRBD1|TRBV10-3
CAISESPGQGTEQYF
TGTGCCATCAGTGAGTCACCGGGACAGGGCACCGAGCAGTACTTC
>TRBJ2-7|15|-|TRBD2|TRBV6-6
CASSVGTSVRYEQYF
TGTGCCAGCAGTGTCGGGACTAGCGTACGCTACGAGCAGTACTTC
>TRBJ2-3|17|-|TRBD2|TRBV9
CASSLNPSGRPPDTQYF
TGTGCCAGCAGCCTAAATCCTAGCGGGAGACCCCCCGATACGCAGTATTTT
>TRBJ1-2|13|-|-|TRBV11-1
CASSLAPNYGYTF
TGTGCCAGCAGCTTGGCCCCTAACTATGGCTACACCTTC
>TRBJ2-1|14|few|TRBD2|TRBV7-2
CASSYSGTTQKQFF
TGTGCCAGCAGCTACTCCGGGACTACACAGAAGCAGTTCTTC
>TRBJ2-5|20|-|TRBD2|TRBV7-9
CASSLGGGEGRFEGQETQYF
TGTGCCAGCAGCCTAGGCGGAGGGGAGGGGAGATTCGAAGGACAAGAGACCCAGTACTTC
>TRBJ1-2|14|-|TRBD1|TRBV28
CASSPRQGWYGYTF
TGTGCCAGCAGTCCCCGACAGGGTTGGTATGGCTACACCTTC
>TRBJ1-4|14|medium-sized|TRBD1|TRBV12-3/TRBV12-4
CASSLQGRVEKLFF
TGTGCCAGCAGTCTACAGGGGAGAGTTGAAAAACTGTTTTTT
>TRBJ2-3|19|-|TRBD1|TRBV28
CASSSESSYRDRSTDTQYF
TGTGCCAGCAGTTCAGAGTCATCTTACCGGGACAGAAGCACAGATACGCAGTATTTT
>TRBJ1-5|13|many|-|TRBV19
CASSILVDQPQHF
TGTGCCAGTAGTATTTTAGTAGATCAGCCCCAGCATTTT
>TRBJ2-7|16|few|-|TRBV28
CASTSSGTPNSYEQYF
TGTGCCAGCACGTCCTCCGGGACTCCTAACTCCTACGAGCAGTACTTC
>TRBJ2-1|15|-|-|TRBV7-8
CASSLSLSSLYEQFF
TGTGCCAGCAGCTTGTCCCTTAGTAGTCTTTACGAGCAGTTCTTC
>TRBJ1-2|14|-|TRBD1|TRBV10-1
CASRGQKWNYGYTF
TGCGCCAGCAGGGGACAGAAGTGGAACTATGGCTACACCTTC
>TRBJ2-7|14|many|TRBD2|TRBV7-3
CASRPSGGSYEQYF
TGTGCCAGCAGACCCAGCGGGGGCTCCTACGAGCAGTACTTC